These 17 T cell receptor beta chains originate from one sample sequenced in a study of blood T cell repertoires in COVID-19 (dated by TCRdb to 2020 to 2022). The method behind the library was the immunoSEQ multiplex PCR assay. This immuneACCESS table, as held by TCRdb, lists in-frame sequences with V and J called but not all clones. Of the missing ones, under half trace to an unresolved V gene in checked studies; the others have no known cause. A total of 200,000 to 300,000 clones appear in this sample, around 87% of them only once. About 1.4% of the sample belongs to the ten largest clones. The specimen was peripheral blood. The receptors were gathered from a woman aged 40-49 years who had recovered from COVID-19.

This chain uses TRBV25-1 with TRBJ1-4, with 8 bases lining up with TRBD1. J was trimmed by 7 bases and V by 2 bases; bases with no gene match: 6. The germline gives CDR1 MGHDK, CDR2 SYGVNS. This CDR3 is 15 amino acids long. The CDR3 protein is CASSEPTGDSEKLFF. CDR3 coding DNA: TGTGCCAGCAGTGAACCGACAGGGGATAGTGAAAAACTGTTTTTT.

This clone was observed a single time. V gene TRBV19 combines with J gene TRBJ1-1; D possibly corresponds to TRBD1 (5 bases). The CDR3 covers 17 residues. Germline V lookup: CDR1 LNHDA, CDR2 SQIVND (reference sequence). Trimming stripped 6 bases from V and 5 bases from J, with 25 bases between. The CDR3 region has the DNA TGTGCCAGTAGCACCGGGGGGTTCCGGGGTCCGGGGACTGAAGCTTTCTTT. Translated, it gives CASSTGGFRGPGTEAFF.

This clone showed up just once. This chain joins TRBV7-9 and TRBJ2-4, with 7 bases identical to TRBD1. Looked up from germline, CDR1 is SEHNR and CDR2 is FQNEAQ (reference sequence). The CDR3 length is 17 residues. Trimming at V came to 4 bases and at J to 0 bases, leaving 9 bases not matched to a gene. CDR3 amino acids: CASSSRGQAGAKNIQYF. The CDR3 DNA sequence: TGTGCCAGCAGCTCAAGGGGGCAAGCTGGAGCCAAAAACATTCAGTACTTC.

The chain recombines TRBV19 with TRBJ2-1, with 8 positions matching TRBD2. J gave up 2 bases and V 4 bases, and 10 bases lay outside the gene matches. CDR3 length equals 17 residues. The germline gives CDR1 LNHDA, CDR2 SQIVND (reference sequence). CDR3 in DNA: TGTGCCAGTAGTACAGGACTAGCCTCCTCCCCCTACAATGAGCAGTTCTTC. Translated: CASSTGLASSPYNEQFF.

The genes are TRBV27 and TRBJ1-4; maybe TRBD1 (5 bases). The V end was cut by 5 bases, the J end by 0 bases, with 13 bases between. Germline-derived CDR1 and CDR2 are MNHEY and SMNVEV (reference sequence). The length of the CDR3 is 16 residues. CDR3 region: CASSILGGPTNEKLFF. CDR3 sequence (DNA): TGTGCCAGCAGTATCCTCGGGGGACCAACTAATGAAAAACTGTTTTTT.

This sequence joins TRBV5-6 and TRBJ1-2; the match to TRBD1 covers 7 bases. Germline-derived CDR1 and CDR2 are SGHDT and YYEEEE. The length of the CDR3 is 15 residues. Trimming removed 0 bases from V and 4 bases from J; junction bases left unmatched: 6. CDR3 sequence (DNA): TGTGCCAGCAGCTTGGGACAGGGAAGGGCCTATGGCTACACCTTC. Its translation: CASSLGQGRAYGYTF.

V is TRBV3-1 (or the pseudogene TRBV3-2) and J is TRBJ1-6; 7 bases map to TRBD1. CDR3 length: 17 residues. Germline V gene lookup returns CDR1 LGHDT and CDR2 YNNKEL (reference sequence). V shed 6 bases and J 4 bases; nucleotides not matched to a gene: 12. CDR3: CASRAYGAGGYNSPLHF. The CDR3 DNA follows: TGTGCCAGCAGAGCTTACGGGGCAGGGGGTTATAATTCACCCCTCCACTTT.

The CDR3: CASSEAPSGGIETQYF. The CDR3 nucleotides read TGTGCCAGCAGTGAAGCTCCTAGCGGGGGTATAGAGACCCAGTACTTC. This chain connects TRBV2 to TRBJ2-5, with TRBD2 matching over 10 bases. This CDR3 is 16 amino acids long. J was trimmed by 4 bases and V by 0 bases; bases with no gene match: 5. CDR1 and CDR2 from the germline V gene are SNHLY and FYNNEI.

The J gene is TRBJ1-5, the V gene TRBV7-3; tentatively, D is TRBD1 (5 bases). The CDR3 sequence is 15 residues long. The germline V and J ends were trimmed by 1 base and 4 bases, with 11 bases remaining between them. CDR1 and CDR2 from the germline V gene are SGHTA and FQGTGA. The CDR3 bases are TGTGCCAGCAGCTTAAGTCCAGGGCAGAATCAGCCCCAGCATTTT. Amino acid sequence: CASSLSPGQNQPQHF.

This sequence joins TRBV21-1 and TRBJ1-2; the tabulated D call, TRBD1, remains unverified against the DNA. TRBV21-1 is annotated as a pseudogene. CDR3 length: 14 amino acids. The CDR3: CASSRRTGGDGYTF. CDR3 in DNA: TGTGCCAGCAGCCGACGGACAGGGGGCGATGGCTACACCTTC.

The V and J genes are TRBV5-1 and TRBJ1-1, with D possibly matching TRBD1 (6 bases). Germline CDR1 SGHRS, CDR2 YFSETQ. V was shortened by 3 bases and J by 1 base, with 10 bases between the two germline ends. The CDR3 contains 14 residues. The CDR3 DNA reads as TGCGCCAGCAGCTGGACGACAGGGAACACTGAAGCTTTCTTT. This encodes CASSWTTGNTEAFF.

This chain joins TRBV10-3 and TRBJ2-5; D may be TRBD2 (5 bases). The CDR3 consists of 13 residues. The V end was cut by 0 bases, the J end by 3 bases, with 5 bases between. Per germline, CDR1 ENHRY and CDR2 SYGVKD. CDR3 loop: CAISESGEETQYF. Written as DNA, the CDR3 is TGTGCCATCAGTGAGTCGGGAGAAGAGACCCAGTACTTC.

The V gene is TRBV5-4, the J gene TRBJ2-7; the match to TRBD1 covers 8 bases. The CDR3 is 15 residues long. V was clipped by 4 bases and J by 6 bases; unmatched bases: 12. From germline, CDR1 is SGHNT and CDR2 YYREEE (reference sequence). In nucleotides, the CDR3 is TGTGCCAGCAGCCAACAGGACAGGGCTTTTGGCGAGCAGTACTTC. It encodes CASSQQDRAFGEQYF.

The sample holds many counts of this clone. The chain has TRBV7-8 and TRBJ1-3, with D unresolved. The CDR3 has 13 residues. V dropped 6 bases and J dropped 4 bases, with 10 bases sitting between them. Germline lookup yields CDR1 SGHVS and CDR2 FQNEAQ. In DNA form, the CDR3 reads TGTGCCAGCAGAGCCGGGAGCGGAAACACCATATATTTT. Translating it yields CASRAGSGNTIYF.

The chain employs TRBV9 and TRBJ1-2; 8 positions match TRBD1. V gave up 0 bases and J gave up 6 bases; unmatched junction bases: 4. There are 14 residues in the CDR3. Germline lookup yields CDR1 SGDLS and CDR2 YYNGEE. CDR3 sequence reads: CASSVAGGYNGYTF. CDR3 coding DNA: TGTGCCAGCAGCGTAGCAGGGGGCTATAATGGCTACACCTTC.

V gene TRBV19 combines with J gene TRBJ2-1; 7 nucleotides line up with TRBD1. This CDR3 is 14 amino acids long. J was trimmed by 2 bases and V by 9 bases; bases with no gene match: 7. In germline, CDR1 is LNHDA, CDR2 SQIVND (reference sequence). Written as DNA, the CDR3 is TGTGCCAGCACCAGACAGGGAACCTACAATGAGCAGTTCTTC. It yields the protein CASTRQGTYNEQFF.

V usage is TRBV5-1 and J usage is TRBJ1-2, with D maybe TRBD1 (5 bases). This CDR3 has 14 residues. Germline V gene sequence: CDR1 SGHRS, CDR2 YFSETQ. Trimming cost V 4 bases and J 0 bases, with 10 bases left between them. For the CDR3, the DNA is TGCGCCAGCAGCCCCCAGACAGCTAACTATGGCTACACCTTC. Protein product: CASSPQTANYGYTF.